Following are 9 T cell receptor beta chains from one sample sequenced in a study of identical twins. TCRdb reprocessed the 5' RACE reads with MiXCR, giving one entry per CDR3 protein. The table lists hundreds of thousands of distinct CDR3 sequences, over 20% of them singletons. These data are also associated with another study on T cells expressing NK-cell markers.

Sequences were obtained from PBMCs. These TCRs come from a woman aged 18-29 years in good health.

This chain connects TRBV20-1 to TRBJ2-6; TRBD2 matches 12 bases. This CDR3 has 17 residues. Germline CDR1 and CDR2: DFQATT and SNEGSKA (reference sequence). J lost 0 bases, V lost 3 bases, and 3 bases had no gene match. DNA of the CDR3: TGCAGTGCTAGTCTAGCGGGAGGGTTCTCTGGGGCCAACGTCCTGACTTTC. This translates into CSASLAGGFSGANVLTF.

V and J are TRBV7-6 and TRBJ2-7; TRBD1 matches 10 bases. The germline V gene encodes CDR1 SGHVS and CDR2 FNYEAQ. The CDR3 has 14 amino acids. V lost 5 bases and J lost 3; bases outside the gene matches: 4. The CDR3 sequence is CASSMTGGLYEQYF. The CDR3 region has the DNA TGTGCCAGCAGCATGACAGGGGGCCTCTACGAGCAGTACTTC.

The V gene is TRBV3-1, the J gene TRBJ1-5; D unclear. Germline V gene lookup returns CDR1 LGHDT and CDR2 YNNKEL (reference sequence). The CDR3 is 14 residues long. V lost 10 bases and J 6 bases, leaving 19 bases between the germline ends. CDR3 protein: CATSDELAGQPQHF. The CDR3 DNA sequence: TGTGCCACCTCTGACGAACTCGCAGGTCAGCCCCAGCATTTT.

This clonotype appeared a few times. In nucleotides, the CDR3 is TGTGCCAGCAGCAAGAGGGGGAATGAGCAGTTCTTC. The encoded protein is CASSKRGNEQFF. The V and J genes are TRBV7-9 and TRBJ2-1, with a possible D match to TRBD1 (6 bases). CDR3 length: 12 amino acids. Trimming took off 5 bases at V and 7 bases at J, with 9 bases between the two ends. CDR1 and CDR2 (germline): SEHNR, FQNEAQ (reference sequence).

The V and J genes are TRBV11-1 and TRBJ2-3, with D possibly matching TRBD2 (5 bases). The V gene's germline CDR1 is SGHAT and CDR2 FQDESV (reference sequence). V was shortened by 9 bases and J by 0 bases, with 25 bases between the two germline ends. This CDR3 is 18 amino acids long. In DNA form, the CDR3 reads TGTGCCAGTTGGGTCCAACGAGGGAAGGAATCTAGCACAGATACGCAGTATTTT. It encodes CASWVQRGKESSTDTQYF.

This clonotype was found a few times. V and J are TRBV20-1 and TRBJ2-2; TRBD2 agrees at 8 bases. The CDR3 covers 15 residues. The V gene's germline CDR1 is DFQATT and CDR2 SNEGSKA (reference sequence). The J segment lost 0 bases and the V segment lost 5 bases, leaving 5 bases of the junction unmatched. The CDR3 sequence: CSASTGLANTGELFF. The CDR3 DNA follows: TGCAGTGCTTCCACGGGACTAGCGAACACCGGGGAGCTGTTTTTT.

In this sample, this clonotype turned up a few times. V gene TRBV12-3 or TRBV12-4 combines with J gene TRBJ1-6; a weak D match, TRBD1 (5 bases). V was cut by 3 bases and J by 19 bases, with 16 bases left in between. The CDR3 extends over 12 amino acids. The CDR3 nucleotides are TGTGCCAGCAGTTTGATACCGGGACTTATTCACTTT. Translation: CASSLIPGLIHF.

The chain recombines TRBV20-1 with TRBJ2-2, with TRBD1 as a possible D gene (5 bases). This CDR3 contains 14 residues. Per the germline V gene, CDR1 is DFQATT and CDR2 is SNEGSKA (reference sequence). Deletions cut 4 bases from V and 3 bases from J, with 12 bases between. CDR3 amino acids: CSAKHTGYTGELFF. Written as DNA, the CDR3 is TGCAGTGCTAAGCACACAGGTTACACCGGGGAGCTGTTTTTT.

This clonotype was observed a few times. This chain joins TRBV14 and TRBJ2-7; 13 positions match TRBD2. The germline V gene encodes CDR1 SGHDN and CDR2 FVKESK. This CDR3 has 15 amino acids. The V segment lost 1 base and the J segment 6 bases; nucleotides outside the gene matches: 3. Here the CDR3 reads CASSQVGLAGVEQYF. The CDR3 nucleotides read TGTGCCAGCAGCCAAGTAGGACTAGCGGGAGTCGAGCAGTACTTC.